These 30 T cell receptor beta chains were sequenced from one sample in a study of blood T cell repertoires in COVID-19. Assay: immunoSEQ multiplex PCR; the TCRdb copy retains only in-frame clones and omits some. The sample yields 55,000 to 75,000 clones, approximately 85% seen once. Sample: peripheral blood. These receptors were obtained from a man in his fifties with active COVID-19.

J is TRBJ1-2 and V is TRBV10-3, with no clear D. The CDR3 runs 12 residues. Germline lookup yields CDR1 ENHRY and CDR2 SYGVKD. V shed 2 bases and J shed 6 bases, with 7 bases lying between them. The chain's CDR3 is CAISEVAHGYTF. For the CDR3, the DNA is TGTGCCATCAGTGAGGTGGCTCATGGCTACACCTTC.

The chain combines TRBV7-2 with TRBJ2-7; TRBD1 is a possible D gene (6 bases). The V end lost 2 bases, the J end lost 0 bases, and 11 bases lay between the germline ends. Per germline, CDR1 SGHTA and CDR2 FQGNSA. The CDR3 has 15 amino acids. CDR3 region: CASSLYSGHSYEQYF. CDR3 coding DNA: TGTGCCAGCAGCTTATATTCGGGACACTCCTACGAGCAGTACTTC.

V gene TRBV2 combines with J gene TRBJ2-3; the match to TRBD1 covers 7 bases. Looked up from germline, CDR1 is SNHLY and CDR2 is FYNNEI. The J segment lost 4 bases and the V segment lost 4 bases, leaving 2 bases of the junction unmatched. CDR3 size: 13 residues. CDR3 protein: CASSAQGSDTQYF. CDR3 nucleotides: TGTGCCAGCAGTGCACAGGGGTCAGATACGCAGTATTTT.

CDR3: CASSPMTGSSGYTF. In DNA, the CDR3 is TGTGCCAGCAGCCCTATGACAGGGTCCAGTGGCTACACCTTC. The V gene is TRBV7-2, the J gene TRBJ1-2; TRBD1 aligns across 7 bases. Germline V gene sequence: CDR1 SGHTA, CDR2 FQGNSA. The V and J ends lost 5 bases and 7 bases, in that order; junction bases with no gene match: 10. CDR3 length equals 14 residues.

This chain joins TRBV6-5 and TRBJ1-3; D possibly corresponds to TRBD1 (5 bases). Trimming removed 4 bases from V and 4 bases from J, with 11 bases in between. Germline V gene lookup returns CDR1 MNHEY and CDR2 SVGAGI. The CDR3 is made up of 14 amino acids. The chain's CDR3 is CASSLAGFGNTIYF. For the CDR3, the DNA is TGTGCCAGCAGTTTAGCAGGGTTCGGAAACACCATATATTTT.

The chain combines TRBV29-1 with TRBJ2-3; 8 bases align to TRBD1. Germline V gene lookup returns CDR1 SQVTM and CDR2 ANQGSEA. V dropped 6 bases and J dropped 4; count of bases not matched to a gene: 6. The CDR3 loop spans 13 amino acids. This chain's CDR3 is CSVQGVPSDTQYF. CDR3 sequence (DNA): TGCAGCGTACAGGGGGTCCCGTCAGATACGCAGTATTTT.

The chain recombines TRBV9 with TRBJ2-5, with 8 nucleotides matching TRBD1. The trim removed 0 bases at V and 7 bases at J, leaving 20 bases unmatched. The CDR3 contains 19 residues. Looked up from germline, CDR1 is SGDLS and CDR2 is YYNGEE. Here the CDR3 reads CASSVGFRGPTRGLRTQYF. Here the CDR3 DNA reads TGTGCCAGCAGCGTAGGGTTCAGGGGGCCTACTAGGGGACTTCGGACCCAGTACTTC.

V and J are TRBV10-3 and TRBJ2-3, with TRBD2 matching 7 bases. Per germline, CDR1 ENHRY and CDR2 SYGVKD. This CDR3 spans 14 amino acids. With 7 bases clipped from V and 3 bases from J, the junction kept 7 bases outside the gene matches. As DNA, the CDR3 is TGTGCCATCAAAGCTAGCGGACCTACAGATACGCAGTATTTT. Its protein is CAIKASGPTDTQYF.

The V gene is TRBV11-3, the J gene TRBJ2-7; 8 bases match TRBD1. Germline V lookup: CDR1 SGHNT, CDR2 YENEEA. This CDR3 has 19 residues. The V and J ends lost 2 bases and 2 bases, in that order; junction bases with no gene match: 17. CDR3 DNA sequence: TGTGCCAGCAGCTTAAACCCACCCCCTGACAGGGGCTTTGCCTACGAGCAGTACTTC. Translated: CASSLNPPPDRGFAYEQYF.

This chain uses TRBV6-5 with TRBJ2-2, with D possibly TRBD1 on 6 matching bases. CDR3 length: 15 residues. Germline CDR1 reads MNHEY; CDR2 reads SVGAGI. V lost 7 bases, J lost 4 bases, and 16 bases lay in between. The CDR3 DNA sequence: TGTGCCAGCAACCGGGCGGCAGGGGTCACCGGGGAGCTGTTTTTT. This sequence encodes CASNRAAGVTGELFF.

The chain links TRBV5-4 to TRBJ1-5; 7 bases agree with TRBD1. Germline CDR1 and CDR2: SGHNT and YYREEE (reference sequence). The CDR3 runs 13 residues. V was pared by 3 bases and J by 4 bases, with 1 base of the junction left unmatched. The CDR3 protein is CASSSDRNQPQHF. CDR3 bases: TGTGCCAGCAGCTCGGACAGGAATCAGCCCCAGCATTTT.

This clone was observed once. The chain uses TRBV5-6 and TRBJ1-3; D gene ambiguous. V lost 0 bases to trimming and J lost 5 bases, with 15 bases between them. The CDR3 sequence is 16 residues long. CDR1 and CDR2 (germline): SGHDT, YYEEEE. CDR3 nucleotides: TGTGCCAGCAGCTTGGACCCGGGAACTAAGAGAAACACCATATATTTT. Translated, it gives CASSLDPGTKRNTIYF. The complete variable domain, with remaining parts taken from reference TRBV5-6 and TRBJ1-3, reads DAGVTQSPTHLIKTRGQQVTLRCSPKSGHDTVSWYQQALGQGPQFIFQYYEEEERQRGNFPDRFSGHQFPNYSSELNVNALLLGDSALYLCASSLDPGTKRNTIYFGEGSWLTVV.

The DNA of the CDR3 is TGTGCCAGCAGCTTAGGCACAGGGGGCTTGAATGAGCAGTTCTTC. Its translation is CASSLGTGGLNEQFF. The rearrangement joins TRBV7-2 to TRBJ2-1; 9 nucleotides agree with TRBD1. Germline V gives CDR1 SGHTA, CDR2 FQGNSA. The CDR3 runs to 15 residues. The ends lost 1 base at V and 7 bases at J; junction bases unmatched: 5. Supplemented by reference TRBV7-2 and TRBJ2-1, the full variable domain reads GAGVSQSPSNKVTEKGKDVELRCDPISGHTALYWYRQSLGQGLEFLIYFQGNSAPDKSGLPSDRFSAERTGGSVSTLTIQRTQQEDSAVYLCASSLGTGGLNEQFFGPGTRLTVL.

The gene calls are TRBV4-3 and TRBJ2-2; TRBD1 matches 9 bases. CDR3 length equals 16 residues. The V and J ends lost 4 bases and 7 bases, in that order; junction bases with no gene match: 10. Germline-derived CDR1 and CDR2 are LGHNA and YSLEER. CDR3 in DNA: TGCGCCAGCAGCCCTACCGGGACAGGGATGAACGGGGAGCTGTTTTTT. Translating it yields CASSPTGTGMNGELFF.

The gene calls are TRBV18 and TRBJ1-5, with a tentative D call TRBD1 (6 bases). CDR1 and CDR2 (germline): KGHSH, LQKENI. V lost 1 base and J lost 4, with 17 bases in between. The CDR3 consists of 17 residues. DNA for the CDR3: TGTGCCAGCTCACCACGATCATTGGGGGCTGGAAATCAGCCCCAGCATTTT. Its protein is CASSPRSLGAGNQPQHF.

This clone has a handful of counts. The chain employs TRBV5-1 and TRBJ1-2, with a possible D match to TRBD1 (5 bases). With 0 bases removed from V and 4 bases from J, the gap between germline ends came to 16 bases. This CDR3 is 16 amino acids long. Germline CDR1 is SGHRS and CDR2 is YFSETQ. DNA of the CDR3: TGCGCCAGCAGCTTGGATTCCGGGCAGGGCGGCTATGGCTACACCTTC. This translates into CASSLDSGQGGYGYTF. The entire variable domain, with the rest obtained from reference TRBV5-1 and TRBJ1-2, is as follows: KAGVTQTPRYLIKTRGQQVTLSCSPISGHRSVSWYQQTPGQGLQFLFEYFSETQRNKGNFPGRFSGRQFSNSRSEMNVSTLELGDSALYLCASSLDSGQGGYGYTFGSGTRLTVV.

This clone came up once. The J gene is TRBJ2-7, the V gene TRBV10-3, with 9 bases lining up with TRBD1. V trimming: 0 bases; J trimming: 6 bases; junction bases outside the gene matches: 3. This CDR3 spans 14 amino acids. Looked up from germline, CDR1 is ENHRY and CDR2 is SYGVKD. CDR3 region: CAISESGQGAEQYF. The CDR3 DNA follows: TGTGCCATCAGTGAGTCGGGACAGGGAGCCGAGCAGTACTTC.

The CDR3 DNA reads TGTGCCAGCTCACCAGGACAGGTTCTCTACGAGCAGTACTTC. Amino acids: CASSPGQVLYEQYF. This chain connects TRBV18 to TRBJ2-7; 7 bases align to TRBD1. The CDR3 loop spans 14 amino acids. V was pared by 2 bases and J by 3 bases, with 4 bases of the junction left unmatched. Germline CDR1 and CDR2: KGHSH and LQKENI.

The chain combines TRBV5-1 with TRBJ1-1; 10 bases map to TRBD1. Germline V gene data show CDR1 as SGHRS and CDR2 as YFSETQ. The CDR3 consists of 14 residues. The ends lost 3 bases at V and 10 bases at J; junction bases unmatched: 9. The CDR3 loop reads CASSSDRGGKRAFF. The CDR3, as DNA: TGCGCCAGCAGCTCGGACAGGGGGGGTAAAAGAGCTTTCTTT.

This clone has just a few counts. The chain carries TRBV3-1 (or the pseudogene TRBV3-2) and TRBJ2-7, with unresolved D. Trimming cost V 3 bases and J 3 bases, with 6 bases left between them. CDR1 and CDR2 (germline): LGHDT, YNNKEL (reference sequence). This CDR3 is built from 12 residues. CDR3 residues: CASSHDIYEQYF. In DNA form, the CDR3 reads TGTGCCAGCAGCCATGACATCTACGAGCAGTACTTC.

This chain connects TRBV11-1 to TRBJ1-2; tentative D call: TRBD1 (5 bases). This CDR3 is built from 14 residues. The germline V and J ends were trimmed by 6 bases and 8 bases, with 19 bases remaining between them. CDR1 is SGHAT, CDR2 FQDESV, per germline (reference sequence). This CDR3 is CASSLQGLHEGYTF. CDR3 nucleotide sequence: TGTGCCAGCAGTCTTCAGGGTTTACATGAGGGCTACACCTTC.

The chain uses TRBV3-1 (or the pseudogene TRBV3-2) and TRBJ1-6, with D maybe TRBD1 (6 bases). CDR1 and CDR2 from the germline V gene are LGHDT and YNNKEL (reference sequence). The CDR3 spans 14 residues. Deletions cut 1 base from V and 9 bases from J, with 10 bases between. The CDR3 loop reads CASSQGQDSSPLHF. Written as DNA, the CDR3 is TGTGCCAGCAGCCAAGGACAGGACAGTTCACCCCTCCACTTT.

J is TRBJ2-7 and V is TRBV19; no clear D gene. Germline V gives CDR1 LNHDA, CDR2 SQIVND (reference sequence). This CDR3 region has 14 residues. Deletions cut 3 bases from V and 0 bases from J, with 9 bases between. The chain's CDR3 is CASSISWISYEQYF. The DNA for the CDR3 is TGTGCCAGTAGTATTAGCTGGATCTCCTACGAGCAGTACTTC.

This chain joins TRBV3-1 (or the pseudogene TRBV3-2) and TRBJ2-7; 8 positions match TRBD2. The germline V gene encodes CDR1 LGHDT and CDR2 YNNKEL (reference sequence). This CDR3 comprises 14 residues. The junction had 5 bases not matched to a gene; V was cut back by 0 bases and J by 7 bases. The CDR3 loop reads CASSQDLPGGEQYF. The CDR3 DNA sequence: TGTGCCAGCAGCCAAGATTTGCCGGGGGGGGAGCAGTACTTC.

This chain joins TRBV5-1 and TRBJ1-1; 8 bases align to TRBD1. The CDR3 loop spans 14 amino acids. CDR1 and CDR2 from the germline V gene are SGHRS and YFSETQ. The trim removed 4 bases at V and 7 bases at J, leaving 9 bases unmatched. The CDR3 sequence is CASSKGQGQGEAFF. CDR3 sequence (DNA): TGCGCCAGCAGCAAAGGACAGGGTCAGGGTGAAGCTTTCTTT.

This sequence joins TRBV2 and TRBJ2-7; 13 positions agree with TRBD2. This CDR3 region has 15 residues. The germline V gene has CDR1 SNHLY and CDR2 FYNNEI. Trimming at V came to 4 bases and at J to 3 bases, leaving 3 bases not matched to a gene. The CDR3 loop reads CASSGLAGGRYEQYF. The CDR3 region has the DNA TGTGCCAGCAGTGGACTAGCGGGGGGCCGCTACGAGCAGTACTTC.

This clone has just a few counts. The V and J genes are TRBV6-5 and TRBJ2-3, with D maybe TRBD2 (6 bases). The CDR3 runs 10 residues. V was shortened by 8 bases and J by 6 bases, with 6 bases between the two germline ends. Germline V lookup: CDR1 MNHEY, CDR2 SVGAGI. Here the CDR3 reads CASGGDTQYF. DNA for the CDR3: TGTGCCAGCGGGGGGGATACGCAGTATTTT.

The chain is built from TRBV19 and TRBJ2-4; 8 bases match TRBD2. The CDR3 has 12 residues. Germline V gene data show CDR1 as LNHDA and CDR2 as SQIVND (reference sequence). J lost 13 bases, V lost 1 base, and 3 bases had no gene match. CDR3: CASSIGRGAQYF. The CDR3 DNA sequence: TGTGCCAGTAGTATAGGGCGGGGGGCCCAGTACTTC.

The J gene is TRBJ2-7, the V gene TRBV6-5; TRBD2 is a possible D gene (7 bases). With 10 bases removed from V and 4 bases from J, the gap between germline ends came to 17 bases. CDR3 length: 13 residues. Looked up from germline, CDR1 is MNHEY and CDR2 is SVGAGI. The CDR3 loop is CATGRGLGYEQYF. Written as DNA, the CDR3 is TGTGCCACGGGGCGGGGGCTAGGTTACGAGCAGTACTTC.

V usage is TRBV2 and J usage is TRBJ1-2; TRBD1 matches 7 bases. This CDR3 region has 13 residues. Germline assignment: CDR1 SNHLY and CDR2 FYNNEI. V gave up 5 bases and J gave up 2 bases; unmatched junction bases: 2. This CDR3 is CASSRDSNYGYTF. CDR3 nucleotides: TGTGCCAGCAGTAGGGACAGCAACTATGGCTACACCTTC.